These 27 T cell receptor beta chains originate from one sample sequenced in a study of control samples from healthy donors and cancer patients. Generated by immunoSEQ multiplex PCR, the TCRdb table keeps only in-frame clones and is missing some. The table lists some 13,000 clones, over 70% of them singletons. Sequencing used formalin-fixed, paraffin-embedded tissue. These receptors were taken from a male donor with melanoma.

V and J are TRBV3-1 (or the pseudogene TRBV3-2) and TRBJ2-7; D not resolved. CDR3 length equals 11 residues. Between the trimmed V and J ends, which lost 1 base and 6 bases, there was a span of 4 bases. Germline values: CDR1 LGHDT, CDR2 YNNKEL (reference sequence). The CDR3 is CASSQGPEQYF. CDR3 nucleotides: TGTGCCAGCAGCCAAGGGCCCGAGCAGTACTTC.

The chain employs TRBV6-5 and TRBJ2-2; D not certain. CDR1 is MNHEY and CDR2 is SVGAGI in the germline V gene. The germline V and J ends were trimmed by 8 bases and 2 bases, with 12 bases remaining between them. This CDR3 is 14 amino acids long. The CDR3 DNA is TGTGCCAGCTACTTTGCACCCAACACCGGGGAGCTGTTTTTT. Translated, it gives CASYFAPNTGELFF.

The V and J genes are TRBV19 and TRBJ2-1; D may correspond to TRBD1 or TRBD2 (5 bases each). The germline gives CDR1 LNHDA, CDR2 SQIVND (reference sequence). CDR3 length: 15 amino acids. V was shortened by 4 bases and J by 5 bases, with 15 bases between the two germline ends. In DNA, the CDR3 is TGTGCCAGTAGTACCTCGAGGGGTGGGAACAATGAGCAGTTCTTC. Residues: CASSTSRGGNNEQFF.

The V gene is TRBV21-1, the J gene TRBJ1-2. TRBV21-1 is a pseudogene locus. The CDR3 spans 16 residues. The CDR3 sequence is CASSTGPRVPNYGYTF. The CDR3 DNA reads TGTGCCAGCAGCACGGGGCCCCGGGTCCCTAACTATGGCTACACCTTC.

V is TRBV7-9 and J is TRBJ2-3; 8 nucleotides line up with TRBD2. V shed 5 bases, J shed 2 bases, and the junction held 9 bases outside the gene matches. The CDR3 is 16 residues long. CDR1 is SEHNR and CDR2 is FQNEAQ in the germline V gene (reference sequence). The CDR3 is CASSPGGRLLTDTQYF. The CDR3 coding sequence is TGTGCCAGCAGCCCGGGGGGGAGGCTCCTCACAGATACGCAGTATTTT.

V is TRBV7-3 and J is TRBJ2-2, with D uncertain. The germline CDR1 and CDR2 sequences are SGHTA and FQGTGA. V was shortened by 1 base and J by 7 bases, with 7 bases between the two germline ends. This CDR3 is built from 13 residues. This chain's CDR3 is CASSLIRDGELFF. The CDR3 DNA reads TGTGCCAGCAGCTTAATTCGTGACGGGGAGCTGTTTTTT.

The J gene is TRBJ2-7, the V gene TRBV11-2; unclear D gene. V dropped 1 base and J dropped 8 bases, with 9 bases sitting between them. This CDR3 is built from 12 residues. Germline V CDR1 and CDR2: SGHAT, FQNNGV. CDR3 in DNA: TGTGCCAGCAGCTTAGGGGCAGGCCAGCAGTACTTC. The encoded protein is CASSLGAGQQYF.

This clone was seen a single time. The chain couples TRBV11-3 to TRBJ2-2; maybe TRBD2 (5 bases). CDR3 size: 13 residues. Looked up from germline, CDR1 is SGHNT and CDR2 is YENEEA. Between the trimmed V and J ends, which lost 3 bases and 7 bases, there was a span of 9 bases. The CDR3 DNA is TGTGCCAGCAGCTTGGACTTTGGCGGGGAGCTGTTTTTT. Translating it yields CASSLDFGGELFF.

The J gene is TRBJ1-1, the V gene TRBV5-1, with 8 bases aligning to TRBD1. The CDR3 has 15 residues. Germline V gene data show CDR1 as SGHRS and CDR2 as YFSETQ. Trimming took 2 bases from V and 1 from J; bases not matched to a gene: 4. The CDR3 region has the DNA TGCGCCAGCAGCTTACCAGGGGGCCAGAACACTGAAGCTTTCTTT. Translating it yields CASSLPGGQNTEAFF.

The CDR3 here is CASKRDGYTF. The DNA for the CDR3 is TGTGCCAGTAAGCGGGATGGCTACACCTTC. The chain employs TRBV19 and TRBJ1-2; D is ambiguous. This CDR3 region has 10 residues. V was clipped by 7 bases and J by 6 bases, with 6 bases between them. Germline V gene lookup returns CDR1 LNHDA and CDR2 SQIVND (reference sequence).

The J gene is TRBJ1-1, the V gene TRBV3-1 (or the pseudogene TRBV3-2); D gene unclear. CDR1 and CDR2 from the germline V gene are LGHDT and YNNKEL (reference sequence). This CDR3 spans 15 amino acids. V was clipped by 4 bases and J by 5 bases, with 17 bases between them. CDR3 region: CASSLLGSPSTEAFF. CDR3 coding DNA: TGTGCCAGCAGCCTGCTGGGGTCACCCTCAACTGAAGCTTTCTTT.

This clone appeared a few times. Other DNA variants within this sample encode the same CDR3. The chain has TRBV7-2 and TRBJ2-5; TRBD2 agrees at 13 bases. In germline, CDR1 is SGHTA, CDR2 FQGNSA. V lost 4 bases and J lost 4; bases outside the gene matches: 3. The CDR3 runs 15 residues. The CDR3 bases are TGTGCCAGCAGCTCACGACTAGCGGGGGGAGAGACCCAGTACTTC. Translation: CASSSRLAGGETQYF.

The chain links TRBV3-1 (or the pseudogene TRBV3-2) to TRBJ1-5; D call uncertain. CDR1 is LGHDT, CDR2 YNNKEL, per germline (reference sequence). V shed 6 bases and J shed 4 bases, with 13 bases lying between them. The CDR3 covers 14 residues. CDR3 in DNA: TGTGCCAGCAGTTTAGGAGGCAGAAATCAGCCCCAGCATTTT. It codes for CASSLGGRNQPQHF.

The J gene is TRBJ2-2, the V gene TRBV6-5; D is ambiguous. The CDR3 sequence is 13 residues long. With 7 bases removed from V and 0 bases from J, the gap between germline ends came to 6 bases. The germline gives CDR1 MNHEY, CDR2 SVGAGI. CDR3 sequence reads: CASKGSNTGELFF. The CDR3 DNA reads TGTGCCAGCAAGGGCTCGAACACCGGGGAGCTGTTTTTT.

The chain combines TRBV19 with TRBJ2-5, with D unclear. This CDR3 has 14 amino acids. V was pared by 3 bases and J by 5 bases, with 13 bases between. CDR1 and CDR2 from the germline V gene are LNHDA and SQIVND (reference sequence). CDR3 sequence reads: CASSIKATGETQYF. CDR3 DNA: TGTGCCAGTAGTATTAAGGCTACTGGGGAGACCCAGTACTTC.

The J gene is TRBJ1-4, the V gene TRBV11-2, with a possible D match to TRBD1 (5 bases). Germline lookup yields CDR1 SGHAT and CDR2 FQNNGV. V lost 1 base to trimming and J lost 5 bases, with 11 bases between them. The CDR3 spans 15 residues. The CDR3: CASSLAGTKNEKLFF. Written as DNA, the CDR3 is TGTGCCAGCAGCTTAGCGGGGACCAAAAATGAAAAACTGTTTTTT.

This sequence joins TRBV7-9 and TRBJ1-1; maybe TRBD1 (6 bases). Germline V lookup: CDR1 SEHNR, CDR2 FQNEAQ (reference sequence). V was clipped by 2 bases and J by 4 bases, with 8 bases between them. The CDR3 spans 13 residues. The chain's CDR3 is CASSLMGATEAFF. The CDR3, as DNA: TGTGCCAGCAGCTTAATGGGGGCCACTGAAGCTTTCTTT.

The chain combines TRBV5-1 with TRBJ2-7; 8 positions agree with TRBD1. This CDR3 region has 15 residues. Germline CDR1 and CDR2: SGHRS and YFSETQ. V was pared by 2 bases and J by 0 bases, with 4 bases of the junction left unmatched. The CDR3 region is CASSLSGTGSYEQYF. The DNA of the CDR3 is TGCGCCAGCAGCTTATCCGGGACAGGCTCCTACGAGCAGTACTTC.

The chain employs TRBV29-1 and TRBJ1-1; D might be TRBD1 (5 bases). V was cut by 6 bases and J by 5 bases, with 16 bases left in between. From germline, CDR1 is SQVTM and CDR2 ANQGSEA. The CDR3 loop spans 13 amino acids. CDR3 bases: TGCAGCGTCTCCCAAGGCGGGGGAACTGAAGCTTTCTTT. Residues: CSVSQGGGTEAFF.

The gene calls are TRBV5-1 and TRBJ2-1; 9 bases are a match to TRBD1. With 3 bases clipped from V and 8 bases from J, the junction kept 9 bases outside the gene matches. Germline lookup yields CDR1 SGHRS and CDR2 YFSETQ. This CDR3 region has 15 residues. The CDR3 sequence: CASSSGQGRVYEQFF. The CDR3, as DNA: TGCGCCAGCAGCTCAGGACAGGGGAGAGTATATGAGCAGTTCTTC. Full variable domain (missing parts from reference TRBV5-1 and TRBJ2-1): KAGVTQTPRYLIKTRGQQVTLSCSPISGHRSVSWYQQTPGQGLQFLFEYFSETQRNKGNFPGRFSGRQFSNSRSEMNVSTLELGDSALYLCASSSGQGRVYEQFFGPGTRLTVL.

V usage is TRBV5-1 and J usage is TRBJ1-1; no definite D call. Trimming took 7 bases from V and 3 from J, leaving 13 bases between them. The CDR3 sequence is 13 residues long. Germline loops: CDR1 SGHRS, CDR2 YFSETQ. CDR3 loop: CASRSKPDTEAFF. CDR3 DNA: TGCGCCAGCCGAAGCAAGCCGGACACTGAAGCTTTCTTT.

The gene calls are TRBV7-9 and TRBJ2-2, with 8 bases that match TRBD1. V was clipped by 5 bases and J by 3 bases; unmatched bases: 11. From germline, CDR1 is SEHNR and CDR2 FQNEAQ (reference sequence). The length of the CDR3 is 17 residues. The CDR3 protein is CASSQSGGVGDTGELFF. CDR3 coding DNA: TGTGCCAGCAGCCAATCAGGGGGCGTCGGAGACACCGGGGAGCTGTTTTTT.

This chain joins TRBV11-1 and TRBJ2-1, with 12 positions matching TRBD1. CDR3 length: 17 residues. Trimming took 0 bases from V and 5 from J; bases not matched to a gene: 5. Per germline, CDR1 SGHAT and CDR2 FQDESV (reference sequence). This CDR3 reads CASSLARGTGGDNEQFF. In DNA form, the CDR3 reads TGTGCCAGCAGCTTAGCGCGGGGGACAGGGGGCGACAATGAGCAGTTCTTC. The full variable domain, rest sourced from reference TRBV11-1 and TRBJ2-1, is EAEVAQSPRYKITEKSQAVAFWCDPISGHATLYWYRQILGQGPELLVQFQDESVVDDSQLPKDRFSAERLKGVDSTLKIQPAELGDSAMYLCASSLARGTGGDNEQFFGPGTRLTVL.

This chain links TRBV7-2 with TRBJ2-7, with 10 nucleotides matching TRBD2. The ends lost 1 base at V and 7 bases at J; junction bases unmatched: 10. CDR3 length: 16 amino acids. Germline V gene sequence: CDR1 SGHTA, CDR2 FQGNSA. As DNA, the CDR3 is TGTGCCAGCAGCTTAGTTTTTAGGCTAGCGGGGGATGAGCAGTACTTC. It translates to CASSLVFRLAGDEQYF.

This clone was detected only a few times. J is TRBJ1-2 and V is TRBV7-8; no clear D gene. V was clipped by 7 bases and J by 8 bases, with 17 bases between them. Germline loops: CDR1 SGHVS, CDR2 FQNEAQ. The length of the CDR3 is 13 residues. As DNA, the CDR3 is TGTGCCAGCACCAATCTATTCCAAGGAGGCTACACCTTC. Translation gives CASTNLFQGGYTF.

The J gene is TRBJ2-2, the V gene TRBV5-1; D might be TRBD1 or TRBD2, each matching 6 bases. There are 17 residues in the CDR3. V lost 4 bases, J lost 5 bases, and 21 bases lay in between. The V gene's germline CDR1 is SGHRS and CDR2 YFSETQ. The CDR3 DNA is TGCGCCAGCAGCAGGTTCCCAGGGGAGGATTTGACCGGGGAGCTGTTTTTT. It codes for CASSRFPGEDLTGELFF.

V gene TRBV6-1 combines with J gene TRBJ1-5, with TRBD1 as a possible D gene (5 bases). This CDR3 is built from 14 residues. The germline CDR1 and CDR2 sequences are MNHNS and SASEGT. Trimming removed 2 bases at V and 4 bases at J, with 9 bases between. CDR3 sequence reads: CASSELKGNQPQHF. In DNA form, the CDR3 reads TGTGCCAGCAGTGAATTGAAGGGGAATCAGCCCCAGCATTTT.